A selection of T cell receptor beta chains follows, all from one sample in a study of T cell responses to AZD1222 COVID-19 vaccine. TCRdb keeps only in-frame clones here, not all; method: immunoSEQ multiplex PCR. Here the sample spans about 130,000 clones, about 86% being singletons. Sequences were derived from peripheral blood, sampled on day 0 of AZD1222 vaccination. The receptors here all came from an adult in good health. Both conserved end residues are part of each CDR3. The D gene is left open where the match is weak. Clone size appears in some rows only: once, few, many, or a class for an expanded clone.

d_call clone_size j_call cdr3_length v_call cdr3_nt cdr3_aa
- - TRBJ1-3 11 TRBV6-2/TRBV6-3 TGTGCCAGCAGTTGGAGTAACACCATATATTTT CASSWSNTIYF
- - TRBJ2-1 16 TRBV4-3 TGCGCCAGCAGCTTCCTGGAGGGGGGTGGTATTAGTGAGCAGTTCTTC CASSFLEGGGISEQFF
- - TRBJ2-3 12 TRBV24-1 TGTGCCACTGGTGGGGGGACAGATACGCAGTATTTT CATGGGTDTQYF
TRBD1 - TRBJ1-3 15 TRBV2 TGTGCCAGCAGAGGACAGGGGGCAGGTGGAAACACCATATATTTT CASRGQGAGGNTIYF
TRBD1 - TRBJ2-3 17 TRBV18 TGTGCCAGCTCACCACCCCGACAGGGACCTAGCACAGATACGCAGTATTTT CASSPPRQGPSTDTQYF
TRBD2 - TRBJ2-1 15 TRBV9 TGTGCCAGCAGCGTAGGGGCTAGCGGGGGTCCTGAGCAGTTCTTC CASSVGASGGPEQFF
TRBD1 few TRBJ1-6 16 TRBV5-1 TGCGCCAGCAGGAACGGGACAGGGAGGGCGCGATCACCCCTCCACTTT CASRNGTGRARSPLHF
- - TRBJ2-7 16 TRBV4-3 TGCGCCAGCAGCCAAGACCGGGGGACACGGACCTACGAGCAGTACTTC CASSQDRGTRTYEQYF
- - TRBJ1-2 14 TRBV27 TGTGCCAGCAGTTTGGACAGAGCTAACTATGGCTACACCTTC CASSLDRANYGYTF
- - TRBJ1-4 15 TRBV6-1 TGTGCCAGCAGTGAAGCGACAGCACAGAATGAAAAACTGTTTTTT CASSEATAQNEKLFF
- once TRBJ2-5 14 TRBV12-2 TGTGCAAGTCGCTTTGGTCCGGGGGAAGAGACCCAGTACTTC CASRFGPGEETQYF
TRBD1 - TRBJ1-6 13 TRBV28 TGTGCCACGAGGGACAGCCCGTCGAGAGCCCTCCACTTT CATRDSPSRALHF
TRBD1 few TRBJ2-7 16 TRBV30 TGTGCCTGGAGTGTAGGTTTAGGGGGACAGGGAGGGGAGCAGTACTTC CAWSVGLGGQGGEQYF
- - TRBJ1-2 15 TRBV18 TGTGCCAGCTCACCACGGGGACCGATTGTCCGTGGCTACACCTTC CASSPRGPIVRGYTF
TRBD1 - TRBJ2-1 15 TRBV19 TGTGCCAGTAGTGAGACAGGGGTGGGCTACAATGAGCAGTTCTTC CASSETGVGYNEQFF
TRBD1 - TRBJ1-2 14 TRBV9 TGTGCCAGCAGGGCCAACGGCAGGGGGCGAGGCTACACCTTC CASRANGRGRGYTF
TRBD2 - TRBJ2-1 14 TRBV7-2 TGTGCCAGCAGCTGGACTAGCGGGATGGTTGAGCAGTTCTTC CASSWTSGMVEQFF
TRBD1 - TRBJ2-7 14 TRBV28 TGTGCCAGCAGTACTCGGACAGGGTGGGACGAGCAGTACTTC CASSTRTGWDEQYF
- - TRBJ1-3 14 TRBV28 TGTGCCAGCACCACCCCGCAGGGTGGAAACACCATATATTTT CASTTPQGGNTIYF
- - TRBJ2-7 15 TRBV5-1 TGCGCCAGCAGCTGGGGGCCCCAGGTCTCCTACGAGCAGTACTTC CASSWGPQVSYEQYF
- few TRBJ2-1 15 TRBV2 TGTGCCAGCAGTGAGGGCCCCCAACTGGGCGATGAGCAGTTCTTC CASSEGPQLGDEQFF
TRBD1 - TRBJ1-5 14 TRBV2 TGTGCCAGCAGTGAAGGGACAGGGACGGAGCCCCAGCATTTT CASSEGTGTEPQHF
TRBD1 - TRBJ1-2 15 TRBV7-9 TGTGCCAGCAGCCAACAGGGGGCCCTCAGTTATGGCTACACCTTC CASSQQGALSYGYTF
- - TRBJ1-1 14 TRBV7-3 TGTGCCAGCAGCCAAACAGGCATGAACACTGAAGCTTTCTTT CASSQTGMNTEAFF